The TCR beta chain described here comes from a study of blood T cell repertoires in COVID-19. In the source study's methods: Amplification from reference gene primers served as the basis for estimated nucleated cell counts. Generated by immunoSEQ multiplex PCR, the TCRdb table keeps only in-frame clones and is missing some. D and trimming were read from the DNA, whereas the V and J calls and clone size are those reported in that table. The data show about 270,000 clones, approximately 90% seen once. CDR1 is SGHNT and CDR2 is YYREEE in the germline V gene (reference sequence). The CDR3 totals 15 residues. Unmatched junction bases numbered 9, after V lost 4 bases and J lost 3 bases. This clone was detected a few times.

The V gene is TRBV5-4, the J gene TRBJ2-7; 8 nucleotides align to TRBD1. The sequence was obtained from a woman aged 18-29 years who had recovered from COVID-19. Source material: PBMCs or T cells enriched from blood (not recorded which). Here the CDR3 DNA reads TGTGCCAGCAGCCCCGGACAGGGTGCGTTCTACGAGCAGTACTTC. Encoded protein: CASSPGQGAFYEQYF.